This section outlines one T cell receptor (beta chain) sequence together with its context. Its antigen is not identified. V was clipped by 4 bases and J by 5 bases; unmatched bases: 4. The CDR3 sequence is 13 residues long. Germline V gene lookup returns CDR1 MDHEN and CDR2 SYDVKM. Using immunoSEQ multiplex PCR, the repertoire was profiled, and TCRdb retains in-frame clones only, with some absent. The table records approximately 190,000 clones, around 84% of them present only once. This specimen belongs to a study of cytomegalovirus exposure and HLA in healthy donors. Study-level points and caveats: The investigators catalogued 180 or so TCR beta chains as cytomegalovirus-associated. The classifier, whose performance was assessed in both the original and validation cohorts, reportedly diagnosed cytomegalovirus status with high specificity and sensitivity. Rare sequences made up most TCRs, while some public TCRs were found in many donors.

The clonotype was recovered from a man between 18 and 29 years old in good health and CMV-seropositive. J is TRBJ1-2 and V is TRBV28; 7 nucleotides align to TRBD1. Sequenced material: PBMCs. The CDR3: CASSWQGEYGYTF. DNA of the CDR3: TGTGCCAGCAGTTGGCAGGGGGAATATGGCTACACCTTC.